This T cell receptor beta chain was sequenced in a study of cytomegalovirus exposure and HLA in healthy donors. The CDR3 is 13 amino acids. Trimming shortened V by 2 bases and J by 3 bases, and 9 bases separated the two germline ends. Germline CDR1 SGHRS, CDR2 YFSETQ. Notes on this clone: Its cognate antigen is unknown.

Overall study findings and caveats: A later analysis by the authors found several of the most significant clusters apparently linked to common viral pathogens. Per a later analysis, about 18,000 TCR beta sequences showed association with HLA alleles at 0.05 false discovery rate. The classifier, whose performance was assessed in both the original and validation cohorts, reportedly diagnosed cytomegalovirus status with high specificity and sensitivity.

The PCR contained 60 Vbeta and 13 Jbeta primers. Some clones are missing from TCRdb's copy, which holds only in-frame ones; the method was immunoSEQ multiplex PCR. The sample records under 200,000 clones, around 68% being singletons. The sequencing input was PBMCs. The receptor was isolated from a man between 50 and 59 years old in good health and CMV-seronegative. The genes are TRBV5-1 and TRBJ2-7, with D tentatively TRBD1 (5 bases). In DNA, the CDR3 is TGCGCCAGCAGCTTCATAAGGGGCTACGAGCAGTACTTC. Protein: CASSFIRGYEQYF.